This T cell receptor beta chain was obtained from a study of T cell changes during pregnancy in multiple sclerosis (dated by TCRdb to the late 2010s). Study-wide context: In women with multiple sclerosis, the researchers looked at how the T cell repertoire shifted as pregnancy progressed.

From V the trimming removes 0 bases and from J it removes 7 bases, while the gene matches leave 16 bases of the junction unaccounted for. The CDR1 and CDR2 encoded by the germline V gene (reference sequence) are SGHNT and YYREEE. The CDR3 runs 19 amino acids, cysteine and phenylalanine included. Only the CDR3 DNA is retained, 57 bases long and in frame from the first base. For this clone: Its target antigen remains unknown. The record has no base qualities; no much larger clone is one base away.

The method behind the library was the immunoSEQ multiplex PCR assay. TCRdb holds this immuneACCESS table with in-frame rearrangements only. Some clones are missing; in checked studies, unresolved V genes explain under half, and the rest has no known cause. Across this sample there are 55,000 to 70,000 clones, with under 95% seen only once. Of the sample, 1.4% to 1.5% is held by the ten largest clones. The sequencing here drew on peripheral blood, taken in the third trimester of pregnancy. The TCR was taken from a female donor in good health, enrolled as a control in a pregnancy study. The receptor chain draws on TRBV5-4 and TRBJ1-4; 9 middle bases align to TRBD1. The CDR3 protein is CASSLGPGQGPRSGEKLFF. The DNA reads TGTGCCAGCAGCTTGGGACCGGGACAGGGTCCCCGTAGTGGTGAAAAACTGTTTTTT.